This paragraph covers one T cell receptor (beta chain) sequence. CDR1 MDHEN and CDR2 SYDVKM come from the germline V gene. CDR3 length: 13 amino acids. Repertoires were generated with immunoSEQ multiplex PCR, while TCRdb's copy carries only in-frame clones and drops some. Of 210,000 or so clones in the sample, around 88% were seen once. The data belong to a study of blood T cell repertoires in COVID-19. The origin of this receptor is a man between 18 and 35 years old with active or convalescent COVID-19. Sequencing used peripheral blood. The chain has TRBV28 and TRBJ1-3, with TRBD1 matching 11 bases. The DNA of the CDR3 is TGTGCAGGACAGGGGGCAGCTGGAAACACCATATATTTT. Amino acid sequence: CAGQGAAGNTIYF.